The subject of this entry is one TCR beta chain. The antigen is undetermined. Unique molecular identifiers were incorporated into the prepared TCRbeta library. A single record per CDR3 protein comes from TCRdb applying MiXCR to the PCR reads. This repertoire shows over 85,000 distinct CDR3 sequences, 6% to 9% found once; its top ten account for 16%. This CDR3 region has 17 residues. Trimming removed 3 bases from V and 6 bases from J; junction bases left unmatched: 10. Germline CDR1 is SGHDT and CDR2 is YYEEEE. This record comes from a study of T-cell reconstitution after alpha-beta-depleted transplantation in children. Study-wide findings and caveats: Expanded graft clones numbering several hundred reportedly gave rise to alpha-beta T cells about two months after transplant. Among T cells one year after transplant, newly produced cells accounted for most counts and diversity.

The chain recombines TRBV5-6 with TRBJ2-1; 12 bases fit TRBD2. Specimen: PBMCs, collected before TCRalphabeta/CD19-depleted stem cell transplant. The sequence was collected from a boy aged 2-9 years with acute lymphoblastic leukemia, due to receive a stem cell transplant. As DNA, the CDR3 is TGTGCCAGCAGCTCACCTTTTCTAGCGGGGGGGTTCAATGAGCAGTTCTTC. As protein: CASSSPFLAGGFNEQFF.